This T cell receptor (beta chain) emerged from a study of sequential checkpoint blockade in melanoma. Study context: First-line arms were nivolumab then ipilimumab, or the reverse, randomized 1:1.

The CDR3 covers 19 residues. With V trimmed by 4 bases and J by 0 bases, 11 bases remained unmatched. Germline V gene lookup returns CDR1 MDHEN and CDR2 SYDVKM. Repertoires were generated with immunoSEQ multiplex PCR, while TCRdb's copy carries only in-frame clones and drops some. In the table there are some 11,000 clones, 78% of which are singletons. The treatment was: randomized to nivolumab then ipilimumab (arm A) or the reverse (arm B). From thawed PBMCs, live CD3+CD8+ cells negative for CD19 and CD56 were sorted. The chain joins TRBV28 to TRBJ2-7, with TRBD2 matching over 14 bases. The sequence was obtained from a human donor with melanoma. The source was CD8+ T cells sorted from blood (inferred from file names), collected from a patient given nivolumab and ipilimumab in sequence. The CDR3 reads CASSSPRTSGRYISYEQYF. For the CDR3, the DNA is TGTGCCAGCAGTTCGCCTCGGACTAGCGGGAGGTATATCTCCTACGAGCAGTACTTC. The whole variable domain, remainder taken from reference TRBV28 and TRBJ2-7, is DVKVTQSSRYLVKRTGEKVFLECVQDMDHENMFWYRQDPGLGLRLIYFSYDVKMKEKGDIPEGYSVSREKKERFSLILESASTNQTSMYLCASSSPRTSGRYISYEQYFGPGTRLTVT.